A single sample gave rise to the 12 T cell receptor beta chains below, sequenced in a study of blood T cell repertoires in COVID-19. The data were produced by immunoSEQ multiplex PCR, yet TCRdb's version contains in-frame clones alone and is incomplete. The sample has about 80,000 clones, roughly four fifths seen once. Source material: peripheral blood. The receptor set was obtained from a man between 70 and 80 years old with active or convalescent COVID-19.

The V call is TRBV7-9, the J call TRBJ1-1, with D tentatively TRBD1 (6 bases). The CDR3 is 13 residues long. The germline CDR1 and CDR2 sequences are SEHNR and FQNEAQ (reference sequence). Trimming stripped 8 bases from V and 1 base from J, with 11 bases between. CDR3 loop: CASVRQANTEAFF. The DNA for the CDR3 is TGTGCCAGCGTTCGACAGGCGAACACTGAAGCTTTCTTT.

V is TRBV28 and J is TRBJ1-4; D is ambiguous. The V end was cut by 5 bases, the J end by 8 bases, with 18 bases between. This CDR3 is 15 amino acids long. Germline V lookup: CDR1 MDHEN, CDR2 SYDVKM. CDR3 bases: TGTGCCAGCAGTAAACCGACACGCATTCGGGAAAAACTGTTTTTT. Protein sequence: CASSKPTRIREKLFF.

The chain combines TRBV5-4 with TRBJ1-2; 7 nucleotides match TRBD1. V shed 4 bases, J shed 7 bases, and the junction held 10 bases outside the gene matches. The CDR3 extends over 14 amino acids. The V gene's germline CDR1 is SGHNT and CDR2 YYREEE (reference sequence). DNA for the CDR3: TGTGCCAGCAGCATATTTGGACAGGCGGGTGGCTACACCTTC. Translation: CASSIFGQAGGYTF.

The chain uses TRBV7-6 and TRBJ2-2, with D maybe TRBD2 (5 bases). Trimming left V 5 bases short and J 1 base short, with 11 bases between. There are 15 residues in the CDR3. Germline V gives CDR1 SGHVS, CDR2 FNYEAQ. The CDR3 DNA follows: TGTGCCAGCAGCGCCGGGAACCTGAACACCGGGGAGCTGTTTTTT. Protein sequence: CASSAGNLNTGELFF.

The rearrangement joins TRBV7-3 to TRBJ1-1, with TRBD1 matching over 8 bases. The ends lost 5 bases at V and 2 bases at J; junction bases unmatched: 1. The germline CDR1 and CDR2 sequences are SGHTA and FQGTGA. There are 13 residues in the CDR3. The CDR3 protein is CASSQGANTEAFF. The CDR3 DNA reads TGTGCCAGCAGCCAGGGGGCTAACACTGAAGCTTTCTTT.

The J gene is TRBJ1-6, the V gene TRBV7-9, with 9 bases aligning to TRBD1. Germline V lookup: CDR1 SEHNR, CDR2 FQNEAQ (reference sequence). V lost 5 bases, J lost 8 bases, and 4 bases stayed unmatched. The CDR3 spans 14 residues. CDR3 sequence reads: CASSETGGHSPLHF. The CDR3 region has the DNA TGTGCCAGCAGCGAAACAGGGGGCCATTCACCCCTCCACTTT.

V is TRBV19 and J is TRBJ2-1, with D hard to call. Germline V gene lookup returns CDR1 LNHDA and CDR2 SQIVND (reference sequence). V lost 5 bases to trimming and J lost 0 bases, with 8 bases between them. This CDR3 comprises 14 residues. The chain's CDR3 is CASSSTSSYNEQFF. CDR3 nucleotides: TGTGCCAGTAGTTCAACGAGCTCCTACAATGAGCAGTTCTTC.

The chain couples TRBV5-1 to TRBJ2-3, with 7 nucleotides matching TRBD1. The V gene's germline CDR1 is SGHRS and CDR2 YFSETQ. The CDR3 extends over 16 amino acids. V gave up 4 bases and J gave up 2 bases; unmatched junction bases: 10. The CDR3 nucleotides read TGCGCCAGCAGCGGAATGACAGGGACCTACACAGATACGCAGTATTTT. Amino acids: CASSGMTGTYTDTQYF.

The chain employs TRBV2 and TRBJ2-7; 13 bases fit TRBD2. This CDR3 comprises 14 residues. The germline V gene has CDR1 SNHLY and CDR2 FYNNEI. V lost 7 bases to trimming and J lost 3 bases; unmatched junction nucleotides: 3. CDR3 in DNA: TGTGCCAGCAACCGACTAGCGGGGGGCTACGAGCAGTACTTC. This translates into CASNRLAGGYEQYF.

This clone has more than one count but fewer than ten. The rearrangement uses TRBV4-1 and TRBJ2-3, with 7 nucleotides matching TRBD1. Germline V lookup: CDR1 MGHRA, CDR2 YSYEKL. The CDR3 is made up of 15 amino acids. Unmatched junction bases numbered 7, after V lost 5 bases and J lost 2 bases. The CDR3 region is CASSLRDSTTDTQYF. CDR3 nucleotide sequence: TGCGCCAGCAGCTTACGGGACAGCACCACAGATACGCAGTATTTT.

The chain couples TRBV28 to TRBJ2-2; D not certain. This CDR3 region has 13 residues. Germline CDR1 and CDR2: MDHEN and SYDVKM. Trimming cost V 7 bases and J 0 bases, with 6 bases left between them. The DNA for the CDR3 is TGTGCCAGCACTACGGCGAACACCGGGGAGCTGTTTTTT. It yields the protein CASTTANTGELFF.

The rearrangement links TRBV7-8 to TRBJ2-7, with 7 bases aligning to TRBD2. Unmatched junction bases numbered 6, after V lost 1 base and J lost 6 bases. This CDR3 region has 14 residues. CDR1 SGHVS and CDR2 FQNEAQ come from the germline V gene. CDR3 region: CASSLVGTGGEQYF. CDR3 coding DNA: TGTGCCAGCAGCTTAGTGGGGACGGGGGGCGAGCAGTACTTC.